This section outlines one T cell receptor beta chain sequence together with its context. What antigen it recognizes has not been identified. No qualities accompany the bases; no much larger clone lies one base away. For sequencing of the TCRbeta CDR3 region, genomic DNA was extracted from the sorted cells. TCRbeta CDR3 regions were sequenced using the immunoSEQ Assay. TCRdb holds this immuneACCESS table with in-frame rearrangements only. Some clones are missing; in checked studies, unresolved V genes explain under half, and the rest has no known cause. This sample lists over 60,000 clones; around 90% were detected once. In total, the top ten clones hold 1.5% to 2% of the sample. The data were obtained in a study of OX40 agonist ivuxolimab in advanced cancers. At the level of the whole study: Ivuxolimab, which targeted the costimulatory receptor OX40 (CD134), was an agonistic, fully human IgG2 monoclonal antibody. Intravenous ivuxolimab was administered to patients every 2 weeks at six dose levels: 0.01, 0.1, 0.3, 1.5, 3 and 10 mg/kg. Of the roughly 51 dose-escalation patients, hepatocellular carcinoma was present in roughly 19, melanoma in approximately 15, renal cell carcinoma in 9 and head and neck cancer in 9. The dose-escalation cohort was over 70% male with a mean age of about 60 years, ranging from about 23 to 85. Prior anti-PD-1, anti-PD-L1 or anti-CTLA-4 therapy was permitted, and 30% to 50% of dose-escalation patients had received checkpoint inhibitors. Partial responses occurred in three dose-escalation patients, of whom one had hepatocellular carcinoma and two had cutaneous melanoma. The purpose of peripheral TCRbeta sequencing was to test whether ivuxolimab changed TCR sequence diversity and led to clonal T-cell expansion. The monotherapy dose-escalation portion (N ≈ 52 patients) of the phase I ivuxolimab trial is reported in the paper. Study-level results and caveats: At doses of 0.1 to 3.0 mg/kg, clonal expansion of both CD4+ and CD8+ T cells in blood was seen between baseline and week 6. After ivuxolimab, more expanded clones were found on average in CD8+ T cells than in CD4+ T cells. The antigen specificity of the clonally expanded peripheral T cells was not determined. Low levels of normalized T-cell clonal expansion were also seen in some patients who did not respond. In the 0.1-3.0 mg/kg groups, partial responders had among the lowest normalized peripheral clonal expansion, particularly in CD8+ T cells.

V is shortened by 6 bases, J by 6 bases, and the region joining them spans 13 bases. The CDR3, from cysteine to phenylalanine, totals 13 residues. The sequence is cut down to CDR3 DNA, 39 bases in frame from base 1. As encoded in the germline V gene, CDR1 is SGHDT while CDR2 is YYEEEE. The trial excluded patients who had a history of autoimmune disease or were on systemic immunosuppression. Peripheral blood for TCR sequencing was collected from all dose cohorts at baseline, on cycle 4 day 1, and on cycle 7 day 1. Samples came from an open-label, multicenter, first-in-human phase I dose-escalation trial of ivuxolimab. Adults with locally advanced or metastatic melanoma, renal cell, hepatocellular, or head and neck squamous cell carcinoma were enrolled in the trial. Before TCR sequencing, CD4+ and CD8+ T cells were separately sorted from peripheral blood.

The source was CD4+ or CD8+ T cells sorted from blood, collected in a trial of the OX40 agonist ivuxolimab. This receptor was obtained from an adult with an advanced solid tumor such as melanoma, head and neck, liver or kidney cancer. The chain employs TRBV5-6 and TRBJ2-1; the D region possibly corresponds to TRBD2 (6 bases align). The CDR3 has the sequence CASKRGVGNEQFF. The DNA sequence reads TGTGCCAGCAAACGCGGGGTAGGCAATGAGCAGTTCTTC.